Listed below are T cell receptor beta chains from one sample, sequenced in a study of blood T cell repertoires in COVID-19. Profiled with immunoSEQ multiplex PCR; TCRdb holds only in-frame clones, not every one. Here the sample spans 90,000 to 140,000 clones, around 74% being singletons. The sample taken for sequencing was peripheral blood. The receptors were gathered from a woman in her 70s with acute or convalescent COVID-19. Each CDR3 is given with its conserved first and last residue.

>TRBV7-2|TRBJ2-1
CASSAGQGGSNEQFF
>TRBV30|TRBJ2-1
CAWRLAGGYNEQFF
>TRBV5-1|TRBJ2-7
CASSLGQITYEQYF
>TRBV10-2|TRBJ2-5
CATGTSGAQETQYF
>TRBV4-1|TRBJ2-7
CASSQGEGQAAYEQYF
>TRBV15|TRBJ2-2
CATSRWGQYTGELFF
>TRBV3-1/TRBV3-2|TRBJ2-3
CASSQSPAGGLADTQYF
>TRBV30|TRBJ1-4
CAWTGGGKLFF
>TRBV6-2/TRBV6-3|TRBJ2-1
CASSQTGYPHEQFF
>TRBV20-1|TRBJ2-3
CSASVSGGLSDTQYF
>TRBV6-5|TRBJ1-2
CASRVGQGDGYTF
>TRBV29-1|TRBJ1-5
CSALTGGGNQPQHF
>TRBV28|TRBJ1-2
CASSLAQRGLNYGYTF
>TRBV5-8|TRBJ1-3
CASSLRGGNTIYF
>TRBV6-5|TRBJ1-6
CASRENSPLHF
>TRBV2|TRBJ1-4
CASSVRGQAEKLFF
>TRBV4-2|TRBJ2-1
CASSQLEGGFNEQFF
>TRBV7-9|TRBJ1-4
CASSSGVANEKLFF
>TRBV6-5|TRBJ1-1
CASSTDRPRTEAFF
>TRBV19|TRBJ1-2
CASSFPGQGYGYTF
>TRBV20-1|TRBJ1-5
CSGGGNQPQHF
>TRBV28|TRBJ2-3
CATAPRRGGHDTQYF
>TRBV12-3/TRBV12-4|TRBJ1-2
CASSLEGYYGYTF
>TRBV30|TRBJ2-1
CAWRAPGEQFF
>TRBV30|TRBJ1-4
CAWSVGYLDNEKLFF
>TRBV19|TRBJ1-6
CASSPDLTGNSPLHF
>TRBV3-1/TRBV3-2|TRBJ1-1
CASSPGRGGAEAFF
>TRBV5-6|TRBJ1-2
CASSFSHGYTF
>TRBV28|TRBJ2-4
CASRGWEAAKNIQYF
>TRBV28|TRBJ1-2
CASSGGQGSYGYTF
>TRBV5-1|TRBJ1-2
CASSSEDRGYGYTF
>TRBV18|TRBJ2-1
CASSTGQGEQFF
>TRBV10-2|TRBJ1-2
CASSAGVNYGYTF
>TRBV19|TRBJ1-2
CASTVAGMNYGYTF
>TRBV6-5|TRBJ2-7
CASNKGDYYEQYF
>TRBV7-2|TRBJ1-2
CASSLITGSGYTF
>TRBV4-1|TRBJ1-6
CASSQEAGRRGSPLHF
>TRBV9|TRBJ2-7
CASSVAPSYEQYF
>TRBV5-5|TRBJ1-6
CASSLRTDPGVRSPLHF
>TRBV30|TRBJ2-5
CAWAQGMEGEETQYF
>TRBV3-1/TRBV3-2|TRBJ2-3
CASSQAGRGADSTDTQYF
>TRBV5-1|TRBJ1-1
CASSRGQGGTEAFF
>TRBV6-2/TRBV6-3|TRBJ1-5
CASSPAWTVNQPQHF
>TRBV25-1|TRBJ1-4
CASGGQPLEKLFF
>TRBV7-9|TRBJ2-7
CASSLLGGEQYF